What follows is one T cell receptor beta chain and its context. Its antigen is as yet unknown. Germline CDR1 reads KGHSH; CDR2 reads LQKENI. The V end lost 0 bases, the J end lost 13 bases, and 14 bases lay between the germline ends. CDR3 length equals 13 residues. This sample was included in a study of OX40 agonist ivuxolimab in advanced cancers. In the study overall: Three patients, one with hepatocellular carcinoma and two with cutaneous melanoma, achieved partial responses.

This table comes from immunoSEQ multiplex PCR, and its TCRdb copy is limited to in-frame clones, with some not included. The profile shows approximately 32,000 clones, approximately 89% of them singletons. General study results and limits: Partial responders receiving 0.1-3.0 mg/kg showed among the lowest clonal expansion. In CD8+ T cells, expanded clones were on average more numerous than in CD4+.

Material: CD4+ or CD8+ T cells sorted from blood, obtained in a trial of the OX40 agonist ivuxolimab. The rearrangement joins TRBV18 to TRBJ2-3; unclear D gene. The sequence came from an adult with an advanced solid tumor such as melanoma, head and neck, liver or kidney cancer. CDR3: CASSPPSIDKKYF. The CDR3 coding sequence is TGTGCCAGCTCACCACCGTCTATCGACAAGAAGTATTTT.